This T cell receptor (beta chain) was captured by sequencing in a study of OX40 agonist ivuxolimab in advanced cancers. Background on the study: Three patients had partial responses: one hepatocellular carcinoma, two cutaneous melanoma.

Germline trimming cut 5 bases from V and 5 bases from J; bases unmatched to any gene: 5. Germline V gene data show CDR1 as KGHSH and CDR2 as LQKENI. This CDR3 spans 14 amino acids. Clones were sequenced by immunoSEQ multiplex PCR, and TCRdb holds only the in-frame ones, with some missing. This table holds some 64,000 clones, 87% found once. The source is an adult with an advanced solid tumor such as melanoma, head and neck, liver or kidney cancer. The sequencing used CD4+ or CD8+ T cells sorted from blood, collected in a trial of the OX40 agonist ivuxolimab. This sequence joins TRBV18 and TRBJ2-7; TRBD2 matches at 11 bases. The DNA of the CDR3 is TGTGCCAGCTCAACTAGCGGGAGACGGAACGAGCAGTACTTC. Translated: CASSTSGRRNEQYF.